Below, 27 T cell receptor beta chains from the same sample are listed, as sequenced in a study of blood T cell repertoires in COVID-19. The repertoire was sequenced with immunoSEQ multiplex PCR; TCRdb's copy has only in-frame clones and lacks some. The profile shows some 280,000 clones, 89% of them singletons. The sequenced sample was peripheral blood. The source is a woman in her sixties or seventies with acute or convalescent COVID-19.

This clone occurred a few times. The chain carries TRBV7-3 and TRBJ1-1; TRBD1 is a possible D gene (6 bases). Germline V lookup: CDR1 SGHTA, CDR2 FQGTGA. Trimming stripped 5 bases from V and 5 bases from J, with 18 bases between. The CDR3 loop spans 15 amino acids. The CDR3 sequence: CASSPGGGRPTEAFF. CDR3 nucleotides: TGTGCCAGCAGCCCGGGGGGCGGGCGTCCAACTGAAGCTTTCTTT.

The V and J genes are TRBV28 and TRBJ2-5; D might be TRBD2 (6 bases). The CDR3 runs to 13 residues. Trimming removed 2 bases at V and 5 bases at J, with 9 bases between. Germline loops: CDR1 MDHEN, CDR2 SYDVKM. Here the CDR3 reads CASSLPGDETQYF. CDR3 coding DNA: TGTGCCAGCAGTTTACCGGGGGATGAGACCCAGTACTTC. Full variable domain (rest looked up from reference TRBV28 and TRBJ2-5): DVKVTQSSRYLVKRTGEKVFLECVQDMDHENMFWYRQDPGLGLRLIYFSYDVKMKEKGDIPEGYSVSREKKERFSLILESASTNQTSMYLCASSLPGDETQYFGPGTRLLVL.

The chain employs TRBV28 and TRBJ2-3; D is perhaps TRBD2 (7 bases). Trimming pared 5 bases from V and 4 bases from J, leaving 22 bases between. CDR1 is MDHEN, CDR2 SYDVKM, per germline. The CDR3 is 17 residues long. The CDR3 DNA reads as TGTGCCAGCAGTCACCGGGGGGCCCTAACCTTAGCAGATACGCAGTATTTT. It encodes CASSHRGALTLADTQYF.

This clone showed up just once. This chain uses TRBV11-3 with TRBJ2-4; the match to TRBD2 covers 12 bases. Germline V gene lookup returns CDR1 SGHNT and CDR2 YENEEA. The CDR3 spans 19 residues. V shed 4 bases, J shed 1 base, and the junction held 11 bases outside the gene matches. CDR3 protein: CASSSSTLAGGPAKNIQYF. CDR3 sequence (DNA): TGTGCCAGCAGCTCATCAACTCTAGCGGGAGGGCCGGCCAAAAACATTCAGTACTTC.

This chain uses TRBV25-1 with TRBJ2-1; 13 bases map to TRBD2. From germline, CDR1 is MGHDK and CDR2 SYGVNS. The V and J ends lost 7 bases and 6 bases, in that order; junction bases with no gene match: 15. The CDR3 spans 18 residues. CDR3 coding DNA: TGTGCCAGCAAGGGTAGTGCACTAGCGGGAGGGCTTGGCAATGAGCAGTTCTTC. Translating gives CASKGSALAGGLGNEQFF. The full variable domain, its missing parts supplied by reference TRBV25-1 and TRBJ2-1, is EADIYQTPRYLVIGTGKKITLECSQTMGHDKMYWYQQDPGMELHLIHYSYGVNSTEKGDLSSESTVSRIRTEHFPLTLESARPSHTSQYLCASKGSALAGGLGNEQFFGPGTRLTVL.

In regard to this clone: It is unclear where the CDR3 begins or ends on the DNA, so no DNA is shown, and the CDR3 is as TCRdb lists it. The rearrangement uses TRBV6-5 and TRBJ1-4. The germline V gene has CDR1 MNHEY and CDR2 SVGAGI. With termini counted, the CDR3 has 12 amino acids. The CDR3 sequence: CASRGLERELFF.

The rearrangement joins TRBV2 to TRBJ2-5; possibly TRBD1 for D (6 bases). Germline V lookup: CDR1 SNHLY, CDR2 FYNNEI. This CDR3 region has 13 residues. V was pared by 8 bases and J by 5 bases, with 15 bases between. CDR3 in amino acids: CASGTGPAETQYF. The CDR3 DNA reads TGTGCCAGCGGTACAGGGCCCGCGGAGACCCAGTACTTC.

The chain combines TRBV27 with TRBJ1-3; 10 bases match TRBD1. V was clipped by 6 bases and J by 2 bases; unmatched bases: 7. The V gene's germline CDR1 is MNHEY and CDR2 SMNVEV (reference sequence). The CDR3 length is 16 residues. The CDR3 here is CASSADRGQPGNTIYF. CDR3 bases: TGTGCCAGCAGCGCTGACAGGGGGCAACCTGGAAACACCATATATTTT.

The V call is TRBV9, the J call TRBJ2-1; D is ambiguous. The germline gives CDR1 SGDLS, CDR2 YYNGEE. The length of the CDR3 is 15 residues. V was cut by 0 bases and J by 0 bases, with 7 bases left in between. The CDR3 DNA follows: TGTGCCAGCAGCGTAGATTCCCTCTCCTACAATGAGCAGTTCTTC. Translation gives CASSVDSLSYNEQFF. The full variable domain, its missing parts supplied by reference TRBV9 and TRBJ2-1, is DSGVTQTPKHLITATGQRVTLRCSPRSGDLSVYWYQQSLDQGLQFLIQYYNGEERAKGNILERFSAQQFPDLHSELNLSSLELGDSALYFCASSVDSLSYNEQFFGPGTRLTVL.

This rearrangement joins TRBV7-8 to TRBJ2-1, with 8 bases fitting TRBD1. Losses at the gene ends were 5 bases for V and 4 bases for J; bases not matched to a gene: 7. This CDR3 is built from 15 residues. CDR1 and CDR2 (germline): SGHVS, FQNEAQ. The CDR3 nucleotides read TGTGCCAGCAGCCCCTCAGGGGGCTTATACAATGAGCAGTTCTTC. Translation: CASSPSGGLYNEQFF. The entire variable domain, with the rest obtained from reference TRBV7-8 and TRBJ2-1, is as follows: GAGVSQSPRYKVAKRGQDVALRCDPISGHVSLFWYQQALGQGPEFLTYFQNEAQLDKSGLPSDRFFAERPEGSVSTLKIQRTQQEDSAVYLCASSPSGGLYNEQFFGPGTRLTVL.

V and J are TRBV5-1 and TRBJ2-1, with 13 bases identical to TRBD2. This CDR3 has 15 residues. Trimming cost V 7 bases and J 4 bases; bases outside gene matches: 5. CDR1 is SGHRS, CDR2 YFSETQ, per germline. The CDR3, as DNA: TGCGCCAGCGGGAAGGGACTAGCGGGGTACAATGAGCAGTTCTTC. It specifies CASGKGLAGYNEQFF.

The chain carries TRBV19 and TRBJ2-3, with 9 bases fitting TRBD1. Germline assignment: CDR1 LNHDA and CDR2 SQIVND (reference sequence). This CDR3 region has 15 residues. J lost 7 bases, V lost 7 bases, and 12 bases had no gene match. CDR3 protein: CASTPGQGYSHTQYF. The DNA of the CDR3 is TGTGCCAGTACCCCGGGACAGGGTTACTCGCATACGCAGTATTTT.

The chain carries TRBV2 and TRBJ1-2, with a weak D call TRBD1 (5 bases). The germline V gene encodes CDR1 SNHLY and CDR2 FYNNEI. This CDR3 region has 17 residues. Deletions cut 2 bases from V and 6 bases from J, with 22 bases between. In nucleotides, the CDR3 is TGTGCCAGCAGTGAACTATTAGGGAGGGGCGCGAGGGATGGCTACACCTTC. It is translated as CASSELLGRGARDGYTF. The variable domain in full, completed from reference TRBV2 and TRBJ1-2, reads EPEVTQTPSHQVTQMGQEVILRCVPISNHLYFYWYRQILGQKVEFLVSFYNNEISEKSEIFDDQFSVERPDGSNFTLKIRSTKLEDSAMYFCASSELLGRGARDGYTFGSGTRLTVV.

In this sample, this clone turned up once. The rearrangement links TRBV7-3 to TRBJ2-7, with a weak D call TRBD1 (5 bases). This CDR3 has 14 residues. V was cut by 5 bases and J by 3 bases, with 14 bases left in between. CDR1 and CDR2 (germline): SGHTA, FQGTGA. The CDR3 spells CASSQHDRGYEQYF. Here the CDR3 DNA reads TGTGCCAGCAGCCAACACGACAGAGGCTACGAGCAGTACTTC.

This chain joins TRBV4-1 and TRBJ1-6; TRBD1 agrees at 8 bases. Losses at the gene ends were 4 bases for V and 11 bases for J; bases not matched to a gene: 19. The CDR3 totals 18 residues. The germline V gene encodes CDR1 MGHRA and CDR2 YSYEKL. The CDR3 region has the DNA TGCGCCAGCAGCCCCAACCTTGACTTGACAGGGGTTCGGACACCCCTCCACTTT. It translates to CASSPNLDLTGVRTPLHF.

For the CDR3, the DNA is TGTGCCAGCAGCCCAACTAGCGGACAGGCCCTAGTCAATTATTCACCCCTCCACTTT. Its translation is CASSPTSGQALVNYSPLHF. V usage is TRBV7-2 and J usage is TRBJ1-6; TRBD1 matches at 7 bases. The CDR3 length is 19 residues. Germline trimming cut 5 bases from V and 8 bases from J; bases unmatched to any gene: 21. Germline V lookup: CDR1 SGHTA, CDR2 FQGNSA.

The chain couples TRBV28 to TRBJ1-1; 7 bases agree with TRBD1. Germline assignment: CDR1 MDHEN and CDR2 SYDVKM. The V gene end was trimmed by 8 bases and the J gene end by 10 bases; junction bases not matched to a gene: 22. The CDR3 is made up of 16 amino acids. This CDR3 is CASGRGLQGRRVGAFF. CDR3 DNA: TGTGCCAGCGGTAGAGGACTACAGGGGCGAAGGGTTGGAGCTTTCTTT.

J is TRBJ1-5 and V is TRBV24-1; D gene uncertain. The CDR3 totals 13 residues. Germline values: CDR1 KGHDR, CDR2 SFDVKD. V lost 2 bases and J lost 4, with 5 bases in between. The CDR3 loop reads CATSDSQNQPQHF. In DNA, the CDR3 is TGTGCCACCAGTGATTCCCAGAATCAGCCCCAGCATTTT.

This chain connects TRBV6-5 to TRBJ1-2; D is uncertain. In germline, CDR1 is MNHEY, CDR2 SVGAGI. This CDR3 comprises 12 residues. Between the trimmed V and J ends, which lost 5 bases and 4 bases, there was a span of 8 bases. CDR3 residues: CASSPGVYGYTF. Here the CDR3 DNA reads TGTGCCAGCAGTCCAGGCGTCTATGGCTACACCTTC.

V and J are TRBV5-1 and TRBJ2-1; D possibly corresponds to TRBD1 (6 bases). Germline V lookup: CDR1 SGHRS, CDR2 YFSETQ. The ends were cut back, 0 bases at V and 7 bases at J, with 17 bases in the middle. The CDR3 contains 16 residues. Here the CDR3 DNA reads TGCGCCAGCAGCTTGGGGGGTCTGGGGGCCGGGAATGAGCAGTTCTTC. This codes for CASSLGGLGAGNEQFF.

The rearrangement links TRBV4-2 to TRBJ1-1, with TRBD1 identical over 7 bases. The J segment lost 1 base and the V segment lost 2 bases, leaving 1 base of the junction unmatched. The CDR3 spans 14 residues. The germline gives CDR1 LGHNA, CDR2 YNFKEQ. The CDR3 bases are TGTGCCAGCAGCCAATACAGGGGGAACACTGAAGCTTTCTTT. Protein sequence: CASSQYRGNTEAFF.

The chain combines TRBV6-2 or TRBV6-3 with TRBJ2-7; a possible D gene is TRBD1 (6 bases). CDR1 and CDR2 (germline): MNHEY, SVGEGT. The CDR3 is 15 amino acids. Trimming took off 3 bases at V and 2 bases at J, with 14 bases between the two ends. The CDR3 here is CASSYPQTGTYEQYF. The CDR3, as DNA: TGTGCCAGCAGTTATCCGCAGACAGGAACCTACGAGCAGTACTTC.

This clone was counted a few times. The rearrangement uses TRBV6-5 and TRBJ2-7, with 9 bases fitting TRBD1. Germline V gene lookup returns CDR1 MNHEY and CDR2 SVGAGI. Trimming at V came to 8 bases and at J to 6 bases, leaving 8 bases not matched to a gene. CDR3 size: 13 residues. The CDR3 region is CASQRTGAVEQYF. As DNA, the CDR3 is TGTGCCAGCCAGAGGACAGGGGCGGTCGAGCAGTACTTC.

This chain links TRBV7-9 with TRBJ2-7, with D possibly being TRBD1 (6 bases). V was trimmed by 3 bases and J by 2 bases, leaving 8 bases between them. Germline loops: CDR1 SEHNR, CDR2 FQNEAQ (reference sequence). CDR3 length: 13 amino acids. The CDR3 sequence is CASSLGATYEQYF. In nucleotides, the CDR3 is TGTGCCAGCAGCTTGGGGGCGACCTACGAGCAGTACTTC.

This rearrangement joins TRBV20-1 to TRBJ1-5; 8 nucleotides agree with TRBD1. Per the germline V gene, CDR1 is DFQATT and CDR2 is SNEGSKA (reference sequence). The V segment lost 3 bases and the J segment 2 bases; nucleotides outside the gene matches: 18. This CDR3 has 19 residues. The CDR3 DNA reads TGCAGTGCTAGTACTCACTCCACCATGGACAGGGTCGGCAATCAGCCCCAGCATTTT. Its protein is CSASTHSTMDRVGNQPQHF.

This sequence joins TRBV3-1 (or the pseudogene TRBV3-2) and TRBJ1-1, with a possible D match to TRBD1 (6 bases). The CDR3 runs to 14 residues. V lost 4 bases and J 0 bases, leaving 9 bases between the germline ends. The V gene's germline CDR1 is LGHDT and CDR2 YNNKEL (reference sequence). The CDR3 protein is CASSRDTLNTEAFF. Written as DNA, the CDR3 is TGTGCCAGCAGCCGGGACACGTTGAACACTGAAGCTTTCTTT.

The chain combines TRBV6-6 with TRBJ2-3; TRBD2 agrees at 11 bases. V dropped 5 bases and J dropped 1; count of bases not matched to a gene: 14. The CDR3 is made up of 19 amino acids. Germline lookup yields CDR1 MNHNY and CDR2 SVGAGI (reference sequence). CDR3 DNA: TGTGCCAGCAGTCCCTCTCACGGGACTAGCGGAGAGGGCACAGATACGCAGTATTTT. Translated: CASSPSHGTSGEGTDTQYF.